This T cell receptor beta chain came from a study of cytomegalovirus exposure and HLA in healthy donors (dated by TCRdb to 2017 to 2019). About the full investigation: An earlier analysis of roughly 500 of the donors reported about 280 Gb of sequence data and 117 million unique TCR beta sequences obtained from some 200 million T cells. An early release that covered some 640 HLA-typed donors contained approximately 320 gigabases of sequencing data and 85 million to 100 million unique TCR sequences. Among the roughly 400 genotyped donors, 75% to 90% belonged to the genetic ancestry cluster associated with self-reported Caucasian donors. The study was designed to test whether signatures of past pathogen exposure could be identified by cataloging public T cell receptors. The study used immunosequencing to profile the T cell repertoires of approximately 650 subjects and linked those repertoires to cytomegalovirus serostatus. Along with the roughly 610-subject first cohort, a separate validation cohort of 120 different subjects was used. The study combined high-throughput TCR immunosequencing, statistical association of individual TCRs with disease status, and machine learning to predict cytomegalovirus infection status. A later analysis re-examined previously published TCR beta repertoires from over 500 donors and added high-resolution HLA genotyping to investigate patterns of TCR occurrence. Rather than using new phenotypic data, the later analysis identified candidate immune exposures from TCR beta sequences and from how often those sequences occurred across donors. An earlier analysis of 500 to 650 of the donors applied high-throughput TCR beta sequencing to assess whether each TCR beta V gene segment acted as functional or pseudogenic. Donor age, sex, ethnicity and CMV serostatus were compiled alongside the repertoire data. A later genetic analysis used genome-wide SNP genotypes for about 65% of the roughly 670 donors, treating that subset as a discovery cohort. Every repertoire in the discovery cohort had been generated on one and the same sequencing platform. HLA typing covered class I and class II loci at four-digit resolution. The number of typed donors differed by locus: about 629-640 for A, B, C, DRB1 and DQB1; about 520 for DQA1; roughly 600 for DPA1; and 400 to 480 for DPB1. Roughly five DR-DQ haplotypes were handled as single units for association and clustering because linkage in the cohort was strong. Among about 410 genotyped donors of the cohort, an average of around 220,000 unique TCR beta nucleotide sequences was sequenced per donor, of which roughly 17% were non-productive. The paper as a whole reports these results and caveats: A later analysis associated approximately 17,000 TCR beta sequences with specific HLA alleles at a false discovery rate of 0.05. A further reported finding was that TCR beta sequences accurately predicted the HLA-A and HLA-B alleles for most subjects in the first cohort. In a later analysis, several top co-occurrence clusters were reported to appear linked to parvovirus B19, influenza, CMV and Epstein-Barr virus. In an earlier analysis of approximately 590 of the donors, most TCR beta V segments appeared in productive rearrangements about 90% or about 30% of the time, broadly matching IMGT annotations. The study listed 150 to 200 TCR beta chains as associated with cytomegalovirus. In a later analysis, TCR association rates were found to vary across HLA loci, with the most associated TCRs seen for DRB1 alleles and the fewest for HLA-C alleles. The authors suggested that the approach could potentially be generalized to other disease states and immunological phenotypes. In this cohort, only TCR beta chains were sequenced, and detectable features were limited by the absence of alpha or paired-chain data. A cluster of highly shared sequence variants was judged likely to be a technical artifact of the sequencing pipeline. A later analysis found that HLA-associated TCR beta chains were more clonally expanded and had lower generation probabilities than equally common non-associated chains. Assigning TCR associations to individual alleles was difficult when HLA alleles, especially DR and DQ, strongly co-occurred. Roughly uniform sequencing depth across donors was assumed in presence/absence analyses, although this assumption may not hold. In a later genetic analysis, fewer N-insertions in productive TCRs were reported among donors in an Asian-associated ancestry cluster than the roughly 710-donor mean. An association between a missense DCLRE1C variant and V-gene and J-gene trimming of TCR beta chains was found in a later genetic analysis and replicated in an independent cohort. According to a later analysis, most CMV-associated TCR beta chains appeared to be HLA-restricted, and the HLA associations seemed to be driven largely by CMV exposure. The earlier analysis of fewer than 750 of the donors excluded 15 to 20 rarely observed V segments, including chromosome 9 orphons, because counts were too low. Most TCR sequences were observed very rarely across donors, whereas some public TCRs were present in many individuals. Immune exposure information for the cohort was limited to CMV serostatus. Correlated functional status among segregating V segments might reflect linkage disequilibrium, but an unknown experimental factor could not be ruled out. Because HLA typing was missing for some donors at each locus, association tests included only the typed subset. The classifier was reported to diagnose cytomegalovirus status with high specificity and sensitivity in both the original cohort and the validation cohort. Because the 87-base-pair reads could not distinguish some IMGT-functional V segments, including TRBV6-2 and TRBV6-3, those segments were excluded. Three of the identified cytomegalovirus-associated TCR beta chains were confirmed in vitro to be specific for cytomegalovirus antigens.

In total, around 600 healthy bone marrow donors made up the cohort. At the time of sampling, every cohort member was nominally healthy, though immune exposures that went unrecorded were likely present. The donor was CMV seronegative and belonged to the group of over 350 seronegative cohort members. Each donor provided a peripheral blood sample, and peripheral blood mononuclear cells were used for TCR beta sequencing. The Qiagen DNeasy Blood Extraction Kit was used to extract genomic DNA from the blood cell samples. The CDR3 has 13 amino acids, counting the end cysteine and phenylalanine. Solely the CDR3 DNA is kept, with 39 bases framed from the first base. V gives up 9 bases and J gives up 0 bases, and the segment between their germline ends measures 9 bases. The germline V gene (reference sequence) gives CDR1 as LNHDA and CDR2 as SQIVND. About this clone itself: Its antigen specificity is not known. There are no base qualities to consult, and no much larger clone falls within one base.

Libraries came from the immunoSEQ multiplex PCR assay. For the multiplex PCR, a mixture combining 60 forward primers for TCR Vbeta segments and 13 reverse primers for TCR Jbeta segments was used. A multiplex PCR assay on genomic DNA amplified the CDR3 region of rearranged TCR beta genes. On the Illumina HiSeq System, the amplified TCR beta libraries were sequenced as 87-base-pair reads. Turning to the authors' computational methods: Across the 600 to 700 repertoires, a later analysis counted 80 million or so unique TCR beta chains, roughly 11 million of which were shared by at least two donors. To remove PCR and sequencing errors, raw reads were error-corrected and collapsed into unique sequences using a nearest-neighbor algorithm that merged closely related sequences. To assign V, D and J gene segments, CDR3 sequences were aligned to IMGT reference sequences. For a sequence to be retained, at least a six-nucleotide match to both a V gene segment and a J gene segment was required. A rearrangement counted as productive if the CDR3 had no stop codons and remained in frame with V and J, and every other rearrangement counted as non-productive. CDR3 was defined by IMGT convention, running from the second conserved V-encoded cysteine to the conserved J-encoded phenylalanine. The earlier analysis of about 640 of the donors excluded any sequence lacking an unambiguous match to a single V gene segment. An earlier analysis of several hundred of the donors called V segments functional above 56.7% productive rearrangements and segregating when the between-donor standard deviation exceeded 5%. A statistical classification framework was built for diagnosing cytomegalovirus status from the catalog of TCR beta chain sequences. In a later analysis, V and J genes were assigned by comparing TCR nucleotide sequences against IMGT/GENE-DB human TR gene sequences. The TCRdist pipeline was used in a later analysis to assign CDR3 sequences and most-parsimonious VDJ recombination scenarios. In a later analysis, each TCR beta chain was defined by its CDR3 amino acid sequence together with its V-gene family, and reads without a unique V-gene family were excluded. As a way to deal with suspected cross-contamination and a sequencing artifact, a later analysis dropped hundreds of nucleotide sequences that were highly shared and had low generation probability. For each public chain, a later analysis derived a clonal expansion index from normalized ranks of inferred template counts within each repertoire. In a later analysis, generation probabilities were computed using a VDJ recombination model fitted to out-of-frame rearrangements, and the results were checked against IGoR. A later analysis scored TCR-TCR, TCR-HLA and TCR-CMV co-occurrence with hypergeometric tests, applying a repertoire-size bias correction to TCR pairs. To estimate false discovery rates, a later analysis permuted the HLA or CMV assignments 20 times. In a later analysis, co-occurring TCRs were grouped with DBSCAN, and TCRdist sequence similarity was added when clustering was performed within HLA-allele-positive subsets. Repertoires with fewer than 30,000 or more than 120,000 public chains, plus five repertoires with anomalous nucleotide sharing, were excluded from co-occurrence clustering. TCRdb carries this immuneACCESS record with in-frame sequences only. Its versions omit some clonotypes, under half of them owing to an unresolved V gene in the studies checked, with the rest unexplained. V, J and clone size are those of that table, while D and trimming were read from the DNA. The sample data list around 78,000 clones, and around 82% of these were observed just once. The leading ten clones occupy over 0.95% of the sample.

The sample comprised PBMCs. The rearrangement combines TRBV19 with TRBJ2-1; matching of 5 bases hints at TRBD2 as the D gene. This receptor was obtained from a male donor in good health and CMV-seronegative. The CDR3 protein: CASRESSYNEQFF. The sequenced DNA is TGTGCCAGCCGGGAAAGCTCCTACAATGAGCAGTTCTTC.